The 17 T cell receptor beta chains reported below all come from one sample, sequenced in a study of T cell changes during pregnancy in multiple sclerosis (dated by TCRdb to between 2019 and 2020). Receptor libraries were prepared by the immunoSEQ multiplex PCR assay. The table was pulled from immuneACCESS by TCRdb, which kept in-frame rearrangements only. Such tables lose some clones; where checked, under half of the loss comes from unresolved V genes, and the rest has no known cause. A total of tens of thousands of clones appear in this sample, roughly 94% of them only once. Jointly, the top ten make up 3% to 3.5% of the sample. The source material was CD8+ T cells from peripheral blood mononuclear cells, sampled in the third trimester of pregnancy. All receptors come from a female donor with multiple sclerosis, enrolled in a pregnancy study.

The chain couples TRBV2 to TRBJ2-7; 10 positions match TRBD2. The CDR3 runs 14 residues. Germline loops: CDR1 SNHLY, CDR2 FYNNEI. J was trimmed by 4 bases and V by 6 bases; bases with no gene match: 6. As DNA, the CDR3 is TGTGCCAGCAGAGGGGGACTAGCGTCGTACGAGCAGTACTTC. Translating it yields CASRGGLASYEQYF.

The V gene is TRBV7-9, the J gene TRBJ2-3; 8 bases are a match to TRBD1. Trimming removed 4 bases from V and 1 base from J; junction bases left unmatched: 4. From germline, CDR1 is SEHNR and CDR2 FQNEAQ (reference sequence). There are 15 residues in the CDR3. CDR3 sequence reads: CASSSDRARTDTQYF. CDR3 bases: TGTGCCAGCAGCTCGGACAGGGCCCGCACAGATACGCAGTATTTT.

V gene TRBV7-2 combines with J gene TRBJ2-7; the match to TRBD1 covers 7 bases. CDR3 length equals 15 residues. Germline V gives CDR1 SGHTA, CDR2 FQGNSA. V was pared by 5 bases and J by 2 bases, with 9 bases of the junction left unmatched. As DNA, the CDR3 is TGTGCCAGCAGCCTGACCCCGACAGGGCCCTACGAGCAGTACTTC. Amino acids: CASSLTPTGPYEQYF.

The chain couples TRBV29-1 to TRBJ2-7; 9 bases match TRBD2. Germline V gene data show CDR1 as SQVTM and CDR2 as ANQGSEA. J was trimmed by 3 bases and V by 1 base; bases with no gene match: 4. CDR3 size: 14 residues. The CDR3 DNA reads TGCAGCGTTGAAGGTAGCGGGAGTGTCTACGAGCAGTACTTC. It yields the protein CSVEGSGSVYEQYF.

The chain is built from TRBV5-5 and TRBJ2-7; 7 bases are shared with TRBD2. The CDR3 runs 15 residues. The germline V gene has CDR1 SGHKS and CDR2 YYEKEE (reference sequence). Unmatched junction bases numbered 5, after V lost 2 bases and J lost 0 bases. The CDR3 DNA is TGTGCCAGCAGCTTAGCGGGGAAAATCTCCTACGAGCAGTACTTC. Amino acid sequence: CASSLAGKISYEQYF.

CDR3 DNA: TGTGCCTGGGGGGCGGGAGGGCCTTCCGAGCAGTACTTC. This gives the protein CAWGAGGPSEQYF. The chain is built from TRBV30 and TRBJ2-7; 9 bases fit TRBD2. The V segment lost 5 bases and the J segment 6 bases; nucleotides outside the gene matches: 8. The CDR3 is made up of 13 amino acids. The germline CDR1 and CDR2 sequences are GTSNPN and SVGIG (reference sequence).

V and J are TRBV2 and TRBJ2-7; tentative D call: TRBD1 (5 bases). The CDR3 consists of 14 residues. The germline V and J ends were trimmed by 8 bases and 5 bases, with 19 bases remaining between them. Germline CDR1 reads SNHLY; CDR2 reads FYNNEI. CDR3 sequence: CASGSREKSHEQYF. The CDR3 DNA reads as TGTGCCAGCGGCAGCAGGGAAAAATCCCACGAGCAGTACTTC.

Only a few counts were recorded for this clone. The genes are TRBV13 and TRBJ2-3; TRBD1 matches at 8 bases. The ends lost 5 bases at V and 2 bases at J; junction bases unmatched: 6. The germline CDR1 and CDR2 sequences are PRHDT and FYEKMQ (reference sequence). This CDR3 is built from 15 residues. CDR3 residues: CASSTRTGNTDTQYF. Written as DNA, the CDR3 is TGTGCCAGCAGCACACGGACAGGGAACACAGATACGCAGTATTTT. Full variable domain (outside the CDR3, taken from reference TRBV13 and TRBJ2-3): AAGVIQSPRHLIKEKRETATLKCYPIPRHDTVYWYQQGPGQDPQFLISFYEKMQSDKGSIPDRFSAQQFSDYHSELNMSSLELGDSALYFCASSTRTGNTDTQYFGPGTRLTVL.

This clone was seen once. V gene TRBV5-1 combines with J gene TRBJ2-2, with D hard to call. Germline CDR1 and CDR2: SGHRS and YFSETQ. The CDR3 has 14 residues. V gave up 0 bases and J gave up 5 bases, with 8 bases separating them. Here the CDR3 DNA reads TGCGCCAGCAGCTTGGTGTGGCAAACCGGGGAGCTGTTTTTT. Translating it yields CASSLVWQTGELFF.

CDR3 sequence (DNA): TGCAGCGTAGCAGGCTCTGGCTACGAGCAGTACTTC. Protein product: CSVAGSGYEQYF. V gene TRBV29-1 combines with J gene TRBJ2-7; D unclear. CDR3 length equals 12 residues. Germline lookup yields CDR1 SQVTM and CDR2 ANQGSEA. The V and J ends lost 6 bases and 3 bases respectively, with 12 bases between them.

The chain employs TRBV19 and TRBJ1-5, with 7 bases that match TRBD1. With 3 bases clipped from V and 1 base from J, the junction kept 3 bases outside the gene matches. Per the germline V gene, CDR1 is LNHDA and CDR2 is SQIVND (reference sequence). The CDR3 is made up of 15 amino acids. This chain's CDR3 is CASSMTGYSNQPQHF. The CDR3 nucleotides are TGTGCCAGTAGTATGACAGGGTACAGCAATCAGCCCCAGCATTTT.

The chain has TRBV5-6 and TRBJ2-7; weak D call: TRBD1 (5 bases). Trimming cost V 1 base and J 2 bases, with 10 bases left between them. The CDR3 sequence is 14 residues long. Germline V gene sequence: CDR1 SGHDT, CDR2 YYEEEE. The CDR3: CASSLIGRAYEQYF. The DNA for the CDR3 is TGTGCCAGCAGCTTGATCGGCAGGGCCTACGAGCAGTACTTC. The whole variable domain, remainder taken from reference TRBV5-6 and TRBJ2-7, is DAGVTQSPTHLIKTRGQQVTLRCSPKSGHDTVSWYQQALGQGPQFIFQYYEEEERQRGNFPDRFSGHQFPNYSSELNVNALLLGDSALYLCASSLIGRAYEQYFGPGTRLTVT.

The chain recombines TRBV6-5 with TRBJ1-2; 11 bases agree with TRBD1. The CDR3 length is 13 residues. CDR1 is MNHEY, CDR2 SVGAGI, per germline. V was clipped by 6 bases and J by 8 bases; unmatched bases: 5. Here the CDR3 reads CASSPGTGGGYTF. CDR3 DNA: TGTGCCAGCAGCCCTGGGACAGGGGGAGGCTACACCTTC.

The V and J genes are TRBV11-2 and TRBJ1-5; 7 nucleotides match TRBD1. There are 13 residues in the CDR3. Germline trimming cut 3 bases from V and 4 bases from J; bases unmatched to any gene: 0. The germline V gene has CDR1 SGHAT and CDR2 FQNNGV. In DNA form, the CDR3 reads TGTGCCAGCAGCTTGGGACAGAATCAGCCCCAGCATTTT. This codes for CASSLGQNQPQHF.

J is TRBJ2-1 and V is TRBV10-3; tentative D call: TRBD2 (5 bases). Per germline, CDR1 ENHRY and CDR2 SYGVKD. V shed 2 bases and J shed 8 bases, with 16 bases lying between them. The CDR3 runs 15 residues. CDR3 DNA sequence: TGTGCCATCAGTGAGGAGCTAGCCGGAGATCATGAGCAGTTCTTC. Its protein product is CAISEELAGDHEQFF.

This rearrangement joins TRBV5-4 to TRBJ2-7, with 7 positions matching TRBD1. Trimming at V came to 3 bases and at J to 5 bases, leaving 8 bases not matched to a gene. Per germline, CDR1 SGHNT and CDR2 YYREEE (reference sequence). The CDR3 has 14 amino acids. CDR3 protein: CASSWDRSWDEQYF. CDR3 bases: TGTGCCAGCAGCTGGGACAGATCTTGGGACGAGCAGTACTTC. The full variable domain, completed using reference TRBV5-4 and TRBJ2-7, is ETGVTQSPTHLIKTRGQQVTLRCSSQSGHNTVSWYQQALGQGPQFIFQYYREEENGRGNFPPRFSGLQFPNYSSELNVNALELDDSALYLCASSWDRSWDEQYFGPGTRLTVT.

The CDR3 sequence is CASSSTEFSNQPQHF. The CDR3 DNA follows: TGTGCCAGCAGCTCGACAGAATTCAGCAATCAGCCCCAGCATTTT. The genes are TRBV5-4 and TRBJ1-5; weak D call: TRBD1 (5 bases). The CDR3 covers 15 residues. V was trimmed by 3 bases and J by 1 base, leaving 11 bases between them. CDR1 is SGHNT, CDR2 YYREEE, per germline (reference sequence).